This TCR beta chain derives from a study of T cells in Graves' hyperthyroidism and ophthalmopathy. The authors deemed Graves' hyperthyroidism stable absent ophthalmopathy progression within 18 months. Amplification targeted TCR beta CDR3 regions from RNA transcripts. TCR CDR3 regions were first amplified by RT-PCR with HTBI primers. TCRdb re-called the multiplex PCR reads with MiXCR, one entry per CDR3 protein. The top ten hold roughly 8.3% of the sample, which has 800,000 or so distinct CDR3 sequences, 35% to 40% seen once. The ends lost 4 bases at V and 2 bases at J; junction bases unmatched: 17. The CDR3 extends over 18 amino acids. Germline CDR1 SNHLY, CDR2 FYNNEI.

This chain uses TRBV2 with TRBJ2-7; 7 positions match TRBD2. The specimen was blood. The receptor's source is a man between 18 and 35 years old with Graves' hyperthyroidism. CDR3 nucleotide sequence: TGTGCCAGCAGTGGGGAGGGGTTCGGGGCGCCCTACGCCTACGAGCAGTACTTC. It encodes CASSGEGFGAPYAYEQYF.